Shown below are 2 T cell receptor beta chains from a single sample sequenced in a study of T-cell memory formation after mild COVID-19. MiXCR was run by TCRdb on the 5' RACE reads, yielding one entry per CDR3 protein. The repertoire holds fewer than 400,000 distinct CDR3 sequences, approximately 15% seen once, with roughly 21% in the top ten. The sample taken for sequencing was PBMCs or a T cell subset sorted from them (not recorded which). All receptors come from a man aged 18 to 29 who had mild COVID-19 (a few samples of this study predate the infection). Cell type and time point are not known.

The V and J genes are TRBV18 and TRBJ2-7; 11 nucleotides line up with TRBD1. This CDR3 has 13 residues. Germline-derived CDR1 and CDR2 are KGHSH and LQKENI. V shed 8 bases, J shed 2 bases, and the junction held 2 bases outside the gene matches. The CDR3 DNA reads TGTGCCAGCGGACAGGGGGCAACCTACGAGCAGTACGTC. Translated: CASGQGATYEQYV.

DNA for the CDR3: TGTGCCAGCAGCCCATACCTTCTGATGAACACTGAAGCTTTCTTT. Its translation: CASSPYLLMNTEAFF. The chain recombines TRBV7-8 with TRBJ1-1, with D hard to call. This CDR3 has 15 residues. V was cut by 5 bases and J by 0 bases, with 13 bases left in between. CDR1 SGHVS and CDR2 FQNEAQ come from the germline V gene.